This is a list of T cell receptor beta chains from one sample in a study of T-cell memory formation after mild COVID-19. One entry per CDR3 protein, called by TCRdb with MiXCR from the 5' RACE reads. The profile shows about 340,000 distinct CDR3 sequences, under 15% of them singletons. The sequencing input was PBMCs or a T cell subset sorted from them (not recorded which). The receptor set was obtained from a man aged 18 to 35 who had mild COVID-19 (a few samples of this study predate the infection). Cell type and time point are not known. CDR3s include the opening cysteine and the closing phenylalanine or tryptophan. D genes are given only for firm matches. Rows may omit the clone size; those that give it use once, few, many or a size class.

size: NA; D: NA; J: TRBJ2-5; V: TRBV10-3; DNA: TGTGCCATCAGGAGGGACGAACAAGAGACCCAGTACTTC; CDR3: CAIRRDEQETQYF
size: NA; D: NA; J: TRBJ2-5; V: TRBV6-2/TRBV6-3; DNA: TGTGCCAGCAGTATTACGCGGACCCAGTACTTC; CDR3: CASSITRTQYF
size: few; D: NA; J: TRBJ2-2; V: TRBV12-3/TRBV12-4; DNA: TGTGCCAGCAGATTGGACTGGAACACCGGGGAGCTGTTTTTT; CDR3: CASRLDWNTGELFF
size: NA; D: NA; J: TRBJ1-5; V: TRBV20-1; DNA: TGCAGTGCCCAAGCAACCGGGACGGGGGTGATGCCCCAGCATTTT; CDR3: CSAQATGTGVMPQHF
size: few; D: NA; J: TRBJ1-1; V: TRBV24-1; DNA: TGTGCCACCCGCTTCTCCGGGACACTCGAAGCTTTCTTT; CDR3: CATRFSGTLEAFF
size: NA; D: NA; J: TRBJ2-7; V: TRBV12-3/TRBV12-4; DNA: TGTGCCAGCAGCCAGGGGCTCGAGCAGTACTTC; CDR3: CASSQGLEQYF
size: NA; D: NA; J: TRBJ1-1; V: TRBV6-6; DNA: TGTGCCAGCAGTCCTTCATTCCCAGCGATGAACACTGAAGCTTTCTTT; CDR3: CASSPSFPAMNTEAFF
size: NA; D: NA; J: TRBJ1-1; V: TRBV2; DNA: TGTGCCAGCAGGGAAACAGGGATGAACACTGAAGCTTTCTTT; CDR3: CASRETGMNTEAFF
size: few; D: NA; J: TRBJ1-2; V: TRBV19; DNA: TGTGCCAGTAGTATTTTCAGCGGGGAAGCCAACTATGGCTACACCTTC; CDR3: CASSIFSGEANYGYTF
size: NA; D: NA; J: TRBJ2-3; V: TRBV20-1; DNA: TGCAGTGCTAGTGCGCCAACGGATACGCAGTATTTT; CDR3: CSASAPTDTQYF
size: NA; D: TRBD2; J: TRBJ2-3; V: TRBV5-1; DNA: TGCGCCAGCAGCTCAGGACTAGTCATAGATACGCAGTATTTT; CDR3: CASSSGLVIDTQYF
size: few; D: NA; J: TRBJ2-5; V: TRBV7-2; DNA: TGTGCCAGCAGCTCACAGGGTCGGGGGGAGACCCAGTACTTC; CDR3: CASSSQGRGETQYF
size: NA; D: NA; J: TRBJ1-2; V: TRBV7-2; DNA: TGTGCCAGCAGCTTTTTAGGCAGGGAGGGATCTAACTATGGCTACACCTTC; CDR3: CASSFLGREGSNYGYTF